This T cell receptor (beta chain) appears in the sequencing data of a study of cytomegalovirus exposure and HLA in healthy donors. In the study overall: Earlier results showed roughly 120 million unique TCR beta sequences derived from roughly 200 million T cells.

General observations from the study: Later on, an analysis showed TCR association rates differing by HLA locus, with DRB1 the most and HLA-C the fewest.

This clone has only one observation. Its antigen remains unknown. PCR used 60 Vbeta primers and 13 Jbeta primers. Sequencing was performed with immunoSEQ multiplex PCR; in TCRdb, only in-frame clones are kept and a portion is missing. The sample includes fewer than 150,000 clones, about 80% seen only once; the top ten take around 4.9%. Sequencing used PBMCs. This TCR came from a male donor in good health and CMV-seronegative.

The CDR3 nucleotides read TGTGCCTGGGACACCCTCCGACAGACCCAGTACTTC. Translation gives CAWDTLRQTQYF. The V and J genes are TRBV30 and TRBJ2-7; D is undetermined. Judging by the DNA end, TRBJ2-5 fits better; the J call may be wrong. The CDR3 spans 12 residues. CDR1 is GTSNPN and CDR2 is SVGIG in the germline V gene (reference sequence).